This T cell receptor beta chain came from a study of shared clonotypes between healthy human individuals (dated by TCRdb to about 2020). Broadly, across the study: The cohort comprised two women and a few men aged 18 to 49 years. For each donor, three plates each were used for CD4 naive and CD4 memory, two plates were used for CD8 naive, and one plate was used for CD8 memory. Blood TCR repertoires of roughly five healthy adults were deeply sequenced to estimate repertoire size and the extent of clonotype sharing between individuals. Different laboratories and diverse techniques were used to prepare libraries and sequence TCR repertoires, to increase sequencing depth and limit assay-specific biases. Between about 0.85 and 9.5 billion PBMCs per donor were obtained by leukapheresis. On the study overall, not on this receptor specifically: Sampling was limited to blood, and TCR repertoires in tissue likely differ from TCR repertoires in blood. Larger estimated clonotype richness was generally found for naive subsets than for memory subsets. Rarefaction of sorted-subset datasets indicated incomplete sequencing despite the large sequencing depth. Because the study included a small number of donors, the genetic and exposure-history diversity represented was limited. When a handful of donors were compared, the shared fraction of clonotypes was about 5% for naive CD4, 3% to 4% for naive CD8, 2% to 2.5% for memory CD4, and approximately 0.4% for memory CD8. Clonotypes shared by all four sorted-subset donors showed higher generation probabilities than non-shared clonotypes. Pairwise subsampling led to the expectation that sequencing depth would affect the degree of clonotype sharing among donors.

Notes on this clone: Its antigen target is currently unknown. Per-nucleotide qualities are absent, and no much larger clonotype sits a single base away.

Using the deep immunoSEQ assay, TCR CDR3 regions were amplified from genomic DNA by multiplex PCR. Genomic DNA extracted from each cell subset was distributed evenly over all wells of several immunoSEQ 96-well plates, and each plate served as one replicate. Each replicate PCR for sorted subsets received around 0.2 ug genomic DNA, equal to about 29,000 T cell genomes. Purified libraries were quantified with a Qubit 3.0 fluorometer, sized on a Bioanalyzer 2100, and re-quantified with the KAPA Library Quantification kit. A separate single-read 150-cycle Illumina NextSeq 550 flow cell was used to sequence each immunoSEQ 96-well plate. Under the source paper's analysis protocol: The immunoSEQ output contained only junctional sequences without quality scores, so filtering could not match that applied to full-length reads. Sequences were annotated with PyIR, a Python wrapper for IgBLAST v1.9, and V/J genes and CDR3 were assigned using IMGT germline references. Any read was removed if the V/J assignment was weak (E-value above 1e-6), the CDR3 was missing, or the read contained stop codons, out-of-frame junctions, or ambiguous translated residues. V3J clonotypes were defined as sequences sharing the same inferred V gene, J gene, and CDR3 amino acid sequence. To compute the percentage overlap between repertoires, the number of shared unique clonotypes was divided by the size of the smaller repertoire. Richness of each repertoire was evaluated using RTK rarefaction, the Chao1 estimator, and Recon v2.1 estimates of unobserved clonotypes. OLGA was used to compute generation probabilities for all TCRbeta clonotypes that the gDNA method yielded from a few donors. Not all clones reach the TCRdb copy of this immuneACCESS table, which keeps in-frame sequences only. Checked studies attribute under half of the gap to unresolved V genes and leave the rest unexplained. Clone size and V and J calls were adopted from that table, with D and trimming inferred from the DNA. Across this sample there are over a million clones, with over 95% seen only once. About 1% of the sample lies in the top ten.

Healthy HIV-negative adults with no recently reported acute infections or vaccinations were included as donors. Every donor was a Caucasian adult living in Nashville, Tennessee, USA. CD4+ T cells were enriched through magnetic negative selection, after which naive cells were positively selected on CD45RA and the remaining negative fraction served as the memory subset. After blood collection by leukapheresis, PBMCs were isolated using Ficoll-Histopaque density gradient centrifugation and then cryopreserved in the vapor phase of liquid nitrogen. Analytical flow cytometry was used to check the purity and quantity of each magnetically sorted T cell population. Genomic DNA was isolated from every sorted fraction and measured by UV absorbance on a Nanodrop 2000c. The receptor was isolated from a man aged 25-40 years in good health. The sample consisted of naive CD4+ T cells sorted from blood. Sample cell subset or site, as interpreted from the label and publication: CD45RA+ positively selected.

The nucleotides are TGTGCCACCGACAGGGGCCTGAACACTGAAGCTTTCTTT. Protein translation: CATDRGLNTEAFF. This receptor chain uses TRBV10-3 and TRBJ1-1; the central 8 bases match TRBD1. From the cysteine up to the phenylalanine, the CDR3 has a length of 13 residues. CDR3 DNA only is kept here, 39 bases in frame from base 1. Compared with germline, V lacks 10 bases and J lacks 0 bases; bases without a gene match: 4. CDR1 and CDR2 are read off the germline V gene as ENHRY and SYGVKD.